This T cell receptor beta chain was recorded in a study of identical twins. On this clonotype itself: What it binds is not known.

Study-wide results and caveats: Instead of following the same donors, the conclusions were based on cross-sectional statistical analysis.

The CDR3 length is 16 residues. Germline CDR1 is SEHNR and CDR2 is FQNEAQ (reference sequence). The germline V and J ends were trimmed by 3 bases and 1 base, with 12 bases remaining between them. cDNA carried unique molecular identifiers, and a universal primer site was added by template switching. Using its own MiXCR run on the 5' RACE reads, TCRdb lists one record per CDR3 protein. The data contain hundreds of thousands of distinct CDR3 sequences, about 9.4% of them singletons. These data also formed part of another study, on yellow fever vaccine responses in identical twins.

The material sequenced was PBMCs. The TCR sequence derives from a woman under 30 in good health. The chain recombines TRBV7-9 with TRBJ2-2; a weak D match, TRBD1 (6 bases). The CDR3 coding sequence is TGTGCCAGCAGCTTTACAGGGTCATGGAACACCGGGGAGCTGTTTTTT. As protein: CASSFTGSWNTGELFF.